This T cell receptor beta chain comes out of a study of cytomegalovirus exposure and HLA in healthy donors. Study-wide results and caveats: Certain indistinguishable V segments, among them TRBV6-2 and TRBV6-3, were excluded. Specific recognition of CMV antigens was confirmed in vitro for a few chains (all CMV-associated).

The donors (healthy individuals) were bone marrow donors. Both 60 Vbeta primers and 13 Jbeta primers went into the PCR. Measured with immunoSEQ multiplex PCR; TCRdb has only the in-frame clones, and not every one. The sample has over 100,000 clones; 72% are singletons. This CDR3 comprises 17 residues. V was pared by 4 bases and J by 3 bases, with 7 bases of the junction left unmatched. The germline V gene encodes CDR1 PRHDT and CDR2 FYEKMQ (reference sequence). Concerning this clone: What it recognizes is unknown.

The V gene is TRBV13, the J gene TRBJ2-5, with 14 bases aligning to TRBD2. This receptor was taken from a middle-aged man in good health and CMV-seropositive. Sequences were obtained from PBMCs. The CDR3: CASSSGLAGDQEETQYF. CDR3 nucleotides: TGTGCCAGCAGCTCGGGACTAGCGGGGGACCAGGAAGAGACCCAGTACTTC.